The entry below gives a single TCR beta chain sequence along with its context. Its binding antigen is unknown. At one end the junction does not follow the germline gene, possibly because of a read error. The same CDR3 is also encoded by other DNA sequences in this sample. The sample originates from a study of cytomegalovirus exposure and HLA in healthy donors (dated by TCRdb to 2016 to 2017). Regarding the study in general: An earlier analysis of some 600 of the donors reported 250 to 300 Gb of sequence data and 117 million unique TCR beta sequences obtained from approximately 180 million T cells. The study profiled the T cell repertoires of hundreds of subjects by immunosequencing and related them to cytomegalovirus serostatus. The number of typed donors differed by locus: about 620-640 for A, B, C, DRB1 and DQB1; approximately 520 for DQA1; fewer than 610 for DPA1; and around 490 for DPB1. Every repertoire in the discovery cohort had been generated on one and the same sequencing platform. The aim of the study was to test whether cataloging public T cell receptors could identify signatures of past pathogen exposure. HLA typing covered class I and class II loci at four-digit resolution. High-throughput TCR immunosequencing, statistical association of individual TCRs with disease status, and machine learning were combined to predict cytomegalovirus infection status. In a later analysis, previously published TCR beta repertoires from several hundred donors were re-analyzed and high-resolution HLA genotyping was added so that TCR occurrence patterns could be studied. Across about 380 genotyped donors of the cohort, an average of roughly 230,000 unique TCR beta nucleotide sequences per donor were sequenced, and around 20% of those sequences were non-productive. Approximately 310 gigabases of sequencing data and around 87 million unique TCR sequences were included in an early release covering roughly 600 HLA-typed donors. Genome-wide SNP genotypes for about 65% of the roughly 700 donors were used in a later genetic analysis, which treated that subset as a discovery cohort. To decide whether each TCR beta V gene segment behaved as functional or pseudogenic, an earlier analysis of some 600 of the donors relied on high-throughput TCR beta sequencing. In the later analysis, no new phenotypic data were used to find candidate immune exposures; instead, reliance was placed on TCR beta sequences and their occurrence across donors. Donor age, sex, ethnicity and CMV serostatus were compiled together with the repertoire data. About five DR-DQ haplotypes were treated as single units for association and clustering because of strong linkage in the cohort. A separate validation cohort of roughly 130 different subjects was used in addition to the roughly 670-subject first cohort. The genetic ancestry cluster associated with self-reported Caucasian donors included 81% of the approximately 410 genotyped donors. Points the paper makes about the study in general: Some IMGT-functional V segments, including TRBV6-2 and TRBV6-3, could not be told apart with the 87-base-pair reads, so those segments were excluded. When HLA alleles, especially DR and DQ, strongly co-occurred, TCR associations were difficult to assign to individual alleles. In a later analysis, TCR association rates were found to vary across HLA loci, with the most associated TCRs seen for DRB1 alleles and the fewest for HLA-C alleles. The classifier was reported to diagnose cytomegalovirus status with high specificity and sensitivity in both the original and validation cohorts. In a later analysis, some 18,000 TCR beta sequences were associated with specific HLA alleles at a false discovery rate of 0.05. About 15 rarely observed V segments, including chromosome 9 orphons, were excluded from the earlier analysis of several hundred of the donors because counts were too low. According to the authors, the approach could potentially be generalized to other disease states and immunological phenotypes. An association between a missense DCLRE1C variant and V-gene and J-gene trimming of TCR beta chains was found in a later genetic analysis and replicated in an independent cohort. In an earlier analysis of fewer than 700 of the donors, most TCR beta V segments appeared in productive rearrangements about 87% or about 30% of the time, broadly matching IMGT annotations. A total of 164 TCR beta chains were listed by the study as associated with cytomegalovirus. A later analysis found that most CMV-associated TCR beta chains appeared HLA-restricted, with HLA associations seemingly driven largely by CMV exposure. Most TCR sequences were seen in very few donors, while some public TCRs were found in many individuals. Compared with the roughly 720-donor mean, donors in an Asian-associated ancestry cluster had fewer N-insertions in productive TCRs, according to a later genetic analysis. The sequencing pipeline was judged likely to have produced a cluster of highly shared sequence variants as a technical artifact. A later analysis reported that several top co-occurrence clusters appeared linked to parvovirus B19, influenza, CMV and Epstein-Barr virus. The only immune exposure information available for the cohort was CMV serostatus. Because HLA typing was missing for some donors at each locus, association tests included only the typed subset. A few of the identified cytomegalovirus-associated TCR beta chains were confirmed in vitro to be specific for cytomegalovirus antigens. A further reported finding was that TCR beta sequences accurately predicted the HLA-A and HLA-B alleles for most subjects in the first cohort. The presence/absence analyses assumed that sequencing depth was roughly uniform across donors, and that assumption may not be true. This cohort had only TCR beta chains sequenced, and the lack of alpha or paired-chain data limited which features could be detected. In a later analysis, HLA-associated TCR beta chains were found to be more clonally expanded and to have lower generation probabilities than equally common non-associated chains. Correlated functional status among segregating V segments might be attributable to linkage disequilibrium, but an unknown experimental factor could not be ruled out.

The germline V gene (reference sequence) supplies CDR1 GTSNPN and CDR2 SVGIG. Including the terminal cysteine and phenylalanine, the CDR3 comprises 13 residues. The retained sequence is limited to the CDR3, 39 bases, with the frame set at the first base. Libraries were prepared through the immunoSEQ multiplex PCR assay. The multiplex PCR relied on a mix of 60 forward primers for TCR Vbeta segments and 13 reverse primers for TCR Jbeta segments. The CDR3 region of rearranged TCR beta genes was amplified from genomic DNA by a multiplex PCR assay. The amplified TCR beta libraries were sequenced on the Illumina HiSeq System as 87-base-pair reads. As for the original processing: In a later analysis, some 80 million unique TCR beta chains were counted across the 666 repertoires, and approximately 11 million of these chains were shared by at least two donors. Raw reads were error-corrected and collapsed into unique sequences by a nearest-neighbor algorithm in which closely related sequences were merged to remove PCR and sequencing errors. CDR3 sequences were aligned to IMGT reference sequences to assign V, D and J gene segments. For a sequence to be retained, at least a six-nucleotide match to both a V gene segment and a J gene segment was required. Rearrangements were called productive when the CDR3 lacked stop codons and stayed in frame with V and J; all others were non-productive. CDR3 was defined by IMGT convention, running from the second conserved V-encoded cysteine to the conserved J-encoded phenylalanine. The earlier analysis of some 550 of the donors excluded any sequence lacking an unambiguous match to a single V gene segment. In an earlier analysis of some 590 of the donors, a V segment was called functional when productive rearrangements were above 56.7%, and segregating when the standard deviation between donors exceeded 5%. To diagnose cytomegalovirus status from the catalog of TCR beta chain sequences, a statistical classification framework was built. In a later analysis, V and J genes were assigned by comparing TCR nucleotide sequences against IMGT/GENE-DB human TR gene sequences. Using the TCRdist pipeline, a later analysis assigned CDR3 sequences along with most-parsimonious VDJ recombination scenarios. A later analysis defined each TCR beta chain by its CDR3 amino acid sequence plus V-gene family, and excluded reads lacking a unique V-gene family. To address suspected cross-contamination and a sequencing artifact, a later analysis removed 450 to 700 highly shared, low-generation-probability nucleotide sequences. A later analysis calculated a clonal expansion index for each public chain from normalized within-repertoire ranks of inferred template counts. In a later analysis, generation probabilities were computed with a VDJ recombination model fitted to out-of-frame rearrangements, and the resulting probabilities were checked against IGoR. A later analysis scored TCR-TCR, TCR-HLA and TCR-CMV co-occurrence with hypergeometric tests, applying a repertoire-size bias correction to TCR pairs. False discovery rates were estimated in a later analysis by permuting HLA or CMV assignments 20 times. In a later analysis, co-occurring TCRs were grouped using DBSCAN, and TCRdist sequence similarity was added for clustering within HLA-allele-positive subsets. Repertoires with fewer than 30,000 or more than 120,000 public chains were left out of co-occurrence clustering, as were five repertoires with anomalous nucleotide sharing. The table was pulled from immuneACCESS by TCRdb, which kept in-frame rearrangements only. Such tables lose some clones; where checked, under half of the loss comes from unresolved V genes, and the rest has no known cause. D and trimming come from the DNA, and the V and J calls and clone size come from that table. The sample has around 220,000 clones on record, about 80% of them singletons. The top ten clones comprise around 1.8% of the sample.

The cohort comprised 710 or so healthy bone marrow donors. Cohort members were all nominally healthy when sampled, although unrecorded immune exposures were likely present. The donor was CMV seronegative and belonged to the group of 320 or so seronegative cohort members. Each donor provided a peripheral blood sample, and peripheral blood mononuclear cells were used for TCR beta sequencing. Genomic DNA extraction from the blood cell samples was performed with the Qiagen DNeasy Blood Extraction Kit. This sequence uses TRBV30 and TRBJ1-1; tentative D gene TRBD1, with 6 bases matching. The sample comprised PBMCs. This clonotype originated in a man aged 18-30 years in good health and CMV-seronegative. The CDR3 amino acid sequence is: CAWRTQGGTEAFF. The bases read TGTGCCTGGAGGACACAGGGAGGGACTGAAGCCTTCTTT.